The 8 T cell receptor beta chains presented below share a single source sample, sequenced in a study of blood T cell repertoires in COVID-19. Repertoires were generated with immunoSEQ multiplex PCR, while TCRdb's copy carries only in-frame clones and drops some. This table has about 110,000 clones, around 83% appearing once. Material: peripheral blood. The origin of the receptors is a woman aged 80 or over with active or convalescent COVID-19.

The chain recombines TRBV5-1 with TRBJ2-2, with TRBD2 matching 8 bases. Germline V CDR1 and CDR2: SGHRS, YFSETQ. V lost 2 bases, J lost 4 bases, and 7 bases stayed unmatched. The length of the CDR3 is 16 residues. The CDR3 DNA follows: TGCGCCAGCAGCTTAACCGGGACTAGTGGCACCGGGGAGCTGTTTTTT. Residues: CASSLTGTSGTGELFF.

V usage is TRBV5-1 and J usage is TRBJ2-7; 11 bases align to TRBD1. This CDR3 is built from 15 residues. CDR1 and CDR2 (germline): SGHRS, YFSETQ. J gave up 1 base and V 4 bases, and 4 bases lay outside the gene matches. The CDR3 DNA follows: TGCGCCAGCAGCCATGGACAGGGGGCGTCCTACGAGCAGTACTTC. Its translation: CASSHGQGASYEQYF.

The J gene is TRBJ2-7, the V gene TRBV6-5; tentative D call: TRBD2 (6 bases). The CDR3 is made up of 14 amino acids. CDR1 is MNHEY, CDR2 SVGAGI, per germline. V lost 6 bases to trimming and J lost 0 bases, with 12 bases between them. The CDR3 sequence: CASRKGLNSYEQYF. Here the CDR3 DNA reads TGTGCCAGCAGGAAGGGACTTAACTCCTACGAGCAGTACTTC.

The CDR3 DNA reads as TGTGCCAGCAGTAACGGACTAGCGGGAGCCAAAAACATTCAGTACTTC. Translated, it gives CASSNGLAGAKNIQYF. The genes are TRBV27 and TRBJ2-4, with 11 bases matching TRBD2. Germline assignment: CDR1 MNHEY and CDR2 SMNVEV (reference sequence). The J segment lost 0 bases and the V segment lost 5 bases, leaving 3 bases of the junction unmatched. This CDR3 spans 16 amino acids.

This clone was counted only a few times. The CDR3 region is CASSAGQGFEQYF. CDR3 nucleotide sequence: TGTGCCAGTAGTGCCGGACAGGGCTTCGAGCAGTACTTC. J is TRBJ2-7 and V is TRBV19; 8 bases fit TRBD1. Germline V gives CDR1 LNHDA, CDR2 SQIVND (reference sequence). This CDR3 is 13 amino acids long. V dropped 5 bases and J dropped 6; count of bases not matched to a gene: 6.

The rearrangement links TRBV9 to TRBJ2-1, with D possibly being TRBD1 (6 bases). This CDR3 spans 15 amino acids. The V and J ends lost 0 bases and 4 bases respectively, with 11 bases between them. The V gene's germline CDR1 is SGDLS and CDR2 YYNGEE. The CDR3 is CASSVDRTEYNEQFF. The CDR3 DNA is TGTGCCAGCAGCGTAGATAGGACAGAATACAATGAGCAGTTCTTC.

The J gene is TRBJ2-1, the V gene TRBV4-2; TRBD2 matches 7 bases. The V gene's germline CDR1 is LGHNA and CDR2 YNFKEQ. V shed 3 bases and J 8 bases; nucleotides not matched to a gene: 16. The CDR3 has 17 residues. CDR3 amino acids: CASSQDRTRIRGHEQFF. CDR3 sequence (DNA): TGTGCCAGCAGCCAGGATAGGACTAGGATACGAGGACATGAGCAGTTCTTC.

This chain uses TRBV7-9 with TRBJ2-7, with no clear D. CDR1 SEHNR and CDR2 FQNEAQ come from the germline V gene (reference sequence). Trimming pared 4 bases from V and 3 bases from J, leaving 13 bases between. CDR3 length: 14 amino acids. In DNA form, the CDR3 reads TGTGCCAGCAGCTCACTACTACATGGCTACGAGCAGTACTTC. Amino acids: CASSSLLHGYEQYF.